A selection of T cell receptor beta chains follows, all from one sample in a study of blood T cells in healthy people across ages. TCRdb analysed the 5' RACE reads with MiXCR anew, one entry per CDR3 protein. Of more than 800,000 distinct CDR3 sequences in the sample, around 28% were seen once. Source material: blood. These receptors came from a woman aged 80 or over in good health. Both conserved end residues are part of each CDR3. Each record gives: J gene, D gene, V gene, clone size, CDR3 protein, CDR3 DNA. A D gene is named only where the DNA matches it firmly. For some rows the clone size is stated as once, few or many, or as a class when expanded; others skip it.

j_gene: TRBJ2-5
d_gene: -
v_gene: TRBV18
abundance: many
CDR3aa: CASYSQGTETQYF
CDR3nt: TGTGCCAGCTACTCACAAGGGACAGAGACCCAGTACTTC

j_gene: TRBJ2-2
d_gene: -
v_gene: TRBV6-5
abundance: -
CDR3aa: CASSYSGGTGGLFF
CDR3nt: TGTGCCAGCAGTTACTCTGGGGGCACCGGGGGGCTGTTTTTT

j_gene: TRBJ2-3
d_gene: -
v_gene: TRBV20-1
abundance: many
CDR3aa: CSARARVHPQYF
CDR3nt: TGCAGTGCTAGAGCCCGGGTTCATCCGCAGTATTTT

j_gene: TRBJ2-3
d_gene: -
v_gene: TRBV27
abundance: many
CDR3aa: CASSLTNRGTDTQYF
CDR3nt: TGTGCCAGCAGTTTAACGAACAGGGGCACAGATACGCAGTATTTT

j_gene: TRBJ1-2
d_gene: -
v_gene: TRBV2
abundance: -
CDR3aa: CASSGADLHGCTF
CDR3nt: TGTGCCAGCAGCGGGGCGGACCTGCATGGCTGCACCTTC

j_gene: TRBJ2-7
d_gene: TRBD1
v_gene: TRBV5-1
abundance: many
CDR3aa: CASSLETTGGGEQYF
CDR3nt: TGCGCCAGCAGCTTGGAAACCACAGGGGGCGGGGAGCAGTACTTC

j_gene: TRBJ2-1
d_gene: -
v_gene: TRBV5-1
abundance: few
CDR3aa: CASSLGVGNYNEQFF
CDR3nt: TGCGCCAGCAGCTTGGGAGTAGGGAACTACAATGAGCAGTTCTTC

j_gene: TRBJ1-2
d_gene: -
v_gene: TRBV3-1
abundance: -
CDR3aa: CASSQEQPGTFTLSPPAYGYTF
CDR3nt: TGTGCCAGCAGCCAAGAGCAACCCGGGACATTCACCCTTTCCCCTCCAGCCTATGGCTACACCTTC

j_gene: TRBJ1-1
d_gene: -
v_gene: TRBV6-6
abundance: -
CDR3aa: CASSQASNTEAFF
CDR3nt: TGTGCCAGCAGTCAGGCTTCCAACACTGAAGCTTTCTTT

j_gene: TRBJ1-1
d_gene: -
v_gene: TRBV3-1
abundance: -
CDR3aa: CASSQWGSTEAFF
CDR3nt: TGTGCCAGCAGCCAATGGGGGAGTACTGAAGCTTTCTTT

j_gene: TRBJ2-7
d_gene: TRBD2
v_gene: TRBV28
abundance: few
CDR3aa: CASSTSGLAGTYEQYF
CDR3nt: TGTGCCAGCAGTACCTCAGGACTAGCGGGGACCTACGAGCAGTACTTC

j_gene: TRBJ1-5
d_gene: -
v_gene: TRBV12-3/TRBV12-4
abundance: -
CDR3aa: CASSFSRGSNQPQHF
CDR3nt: TGTGCCAGCAGCTTCTCACGGGGAAGCAATCAGCCCCAGCATTTT

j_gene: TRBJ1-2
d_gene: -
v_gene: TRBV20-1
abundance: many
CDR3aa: CSARTRGNYGYTF
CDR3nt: TGCAGTGCTAGAACTAGGGGAAACTATGGCTACACCTTC

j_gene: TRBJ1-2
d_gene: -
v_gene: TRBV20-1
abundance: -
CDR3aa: CSARDLRGILGGYTF
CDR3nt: TGCAGTGCTAGAGACCTTAGGGGAATCCTTGGTGGCTACACCTTC

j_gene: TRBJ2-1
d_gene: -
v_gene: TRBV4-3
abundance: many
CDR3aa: CASSRQGGAVLNEQFF
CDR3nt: TGCGCCAGCAGCCGTCAAGGGGGGGCCGTCTTAAATGAGCAGTTCTTC

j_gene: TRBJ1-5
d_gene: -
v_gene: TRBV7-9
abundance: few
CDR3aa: CASSTGTGNQPQHF
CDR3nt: TGTGCCAGCAGCACCGGAACGGGCAATCAGCCCCAGCATTTT

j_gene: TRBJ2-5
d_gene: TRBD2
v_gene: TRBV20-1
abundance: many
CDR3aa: CSAPRLAVGETQYF
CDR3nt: TGCAGTGCTCCTCGACTAGCTGTAGGGGAGACCCAGTACTTC